What follows are 32 T cell receptor beta chains derived from one specimen sequenced in a study of blood T cell repertoires in COVID-19. Sequencing was performed with immunoSEQ multiplex PCR; in TCRdb, only in-frame clones are kept and a portion is missing. The repertoire consists of approximately 220,000 clones, with 83% occurring once and the leading ten covering 2% to 3%. The sample comprised peripheral blood. All receptors come from a woman aged 40-49 years with active or convalescent COVID-19.

J is TRBJ2-2 and V is TRBV19, with D perhaps TRBD2 (6 bases). V was shortened by 1 base and J by 6 bases, with 21 bases between the two germline ends. Germline V gives CDR1 LNHDA, CDR2 SQIVND (reference sequence). The CDR3 has 18 amino acids. The CDR3 sequence is CASSIVGMGAGRPGELFF. The CDR3 nucleotides are TGTGCCAGTAGTATAGTGGGGATGGGCGCGGGGCGGCCCGGGGAGCTGTTTTTT.

The gene calls are TRBV4-3 and TRBJ2-7, with 10 bases aligning to TRBD1. This CDR3 is 15 amino acids long. Trimming took 4 bases from V and 3 from J; bases not matched to a gene: 6. Germline V lookup: CDR1 LGHNA, CDR2 YSLEER. The CDR3 region is CASSPGTGVNYEQYF. For the CDR3, the DNA is TGCGCCAGCAGCCCAGGGACAGGGGTAAACTACGAGCAGTACTTC.

The V gene is TRBV7-2, the J gene TRBJ2-1; TRBD1 is a possible D gene (6 bases). This CDR3 is built from 16 residues. Trimming removed 1 base from V and 2 bases from J, with 12 bases in between. Germline loops: CDR1 SGHTA, CDR2 FQGNSA. This CDR3 is CASSLEGHTTYNEQFF. For the CDR3, the DNA is TGTGCCAGCAGCTTAGAGGGACATACCACCTACAATGAGCAGTTCTTC.

V is TRBV18 and J is TRBJ1-5, with 7 bases identical to TRBD1. V was pared by 2 bases and J by 7 bases, with 8 bases of the junction left unmatched. CDR1 and CDR2 (germline): KGHSH, LQKENI. The CDR3 is 15 residues long. CDR3 sequence: CASSPVSGGEQPQHF. The CDR3 DNA reads TGTGCCAGCTCACCAGTATCAGGGGGTGAACAGCCCCAGCATTTT.

J is TRBJ2-5 and V is TRBV5-4, with 11 bases matching TRBD2. CDR3 size: 15 residues. From germline, CDR1 is SGHNT and CDR2 YYREEE (reference sequence). The V gene end was trimmed by 4 bases and the J gene end by 5 bases; junction bases not matched to a gene: 7. The CDR3 DNA reads as TGTGCCAGCAGCCAACTAGCGGGGGCCGGTGAGACCCAGTACTTC. Translation gives CASSQLAGAGETQYF. The full variable domain, rest sourced from reference TRBV5-4 and TRBJ2-5, is ETGVTQSPTHLIKTRGQQVTLRCSSQSGHNTVSWYQQALGQGPQFIFQYYREEENGRGNFPPRFSGLQFPNYSSELNVNALELDDSALYLCASSQLAGAGETQYFGPGTRLLVL.

The J gene is TRBJ2-1, the V gene TRBV3-1 (or the pseudogene TRBV3-2), with 7 positions matching TRBD2. The CDR3 length is 13 residues. Looked up from germline, CDR1 is LGHDT and CDR2 is YNNKEL (reference sequence). V gave up 0 bases and J gave up 14 bases; unmatched junction bases: 7. CDR3 loop: CASSQDSEREEFF. CDR3 in DNA: TGTGCCAGCAGCCAAGACTCCGAGCGGGAAGAGTTCTTC.

V is TRBV5-1 and J is TRBJ1-2; 10 positions match TRBD1. The germline V gene has CDR1 SGHRS and CDR2 YFSETQ. This CDR3 comprises 16 residues. J lost 4 bases, V lost 4 bases, and 10 bases had no gene match. In DNA form, the CDR3 reads TGCGCCAGCAGCGCGGGGTCGGGACAGGGGATCTATGGCTACACCTTC. It codes for CASSAGSGQGIYGYTF.

This clone was found once. The J gene is TRBJ1-1, the V gene TRBV5-1; 7 bases match TRBD1. The V segment lost 5 bases and the J segment 1 base; nucleotides outside the gene matches: 5. The CDR3 spans 14 residues. The germline V gene has CDR1 SGHRS and CDR2 YFSETQ. CDR3 coding DNA: TGCGCCAGCAGGGAGGGGGCCTCGAACACTGAAGCTTTCTTT. Translating it yields CASREGASNTEAFF.

This chain connects TRBV28 to TRBJ1-3, with D possibly being TRBD1 (5 bases). Looked up from germline, CDR1 is MDHEN and CDR2 is SYDVKM. V dropped 5 bases and J dropped 2 bases, with 13 bases sitting between them. This CDR3 is built from 15 residues. The CDR3 protein is CASSLLGRAGNTIYF. CDR3 DNA sequence: TGTGCCAGCAGTCTCCTTGGCAGGGCTGGAAACACCATATATTTT. The full variable domain, with the rest looked up from reference TRBV28 and TRBJ1-3, is DVKVTQSSRYLVKRTGEKVFLECVQDMDHENMFWYRQDPGLGLRLIYFSYDVKMKEKGDIPEGYSVSREKKERFSLILESASTNQTSMYLCASSLLGRAGNTIYFGEGSWLTVV.

The CDR3 nucleotides are TGTGCCAGCAGCCAAGAGGCGGGAGAGGGGGGGGAGACCCAGTACTTC. It codes for CASSQEAGEGGETQYF. V and J are TRBV3-1 (or the pseudogene TRBV3-2) and TRBJ2-5, with TRBD2 as a possible D gene (7 bases). V was pared by 0 bases and J by 5 bases, with 16 bases between. In germline, CDR1 is LGHDT, CDR2 YNNKEL (reference sequence). The CDR3 is 16 residues long.

This chain joins TRBV7-8 and TRBJ1-6, with D possibly TRBD1 on 5 matching bases. The CDR3 is 14 amino acids. The germline gives CDR1 SGHVS, CDR2 FQNEAQ. Trimming stripped 7 bases from V and 10 bases from J, with 17 bases between. The CDR3 DNA reads as TGTGCCAGCACTGGGACTGAGCAGGAGTCACCCCTCCACTTT. It yields the protein CASTGTEQESPLHF.

This chain links TRBV5-1 with TRBJ1-6, with TRBD1 identical over 9 bases. The CDR3 consists of 16 residues. CDR1 is SGHRS and CDR2 is YFSETQ in the germline V gene. Trimming at V came to 1 base and at J to 7 bases, leaving 6 bases not matched to a gene. CDR3: CASSLTGGLENSPLHF. The CDR3 DNA reads as TGCGCCAGCAGCTTGACAGGGGGCTTAGAGAATTCACCCCTCCACTTT.

This clone has just one count. The chain links TRBV24-1 to TRBJ1-2, with a weak D call TRBD1 (5 bases). Germline CDR1 is KGHDR and CDR2 is SFDVKD. The CDR3 sequence is 16 residues long. Trimming cost V 3 bases and J 7 bases, with 20 bases left between them. The CDR3 is CATSDEPTAGSCGYTF. For the CDR3, the DNA is TGTGCCACCAGTGATGAACCGACGGCAGGGTCTTGTGGCTACACCTTC.

The J gene is TRBJ1-3, the V gene TRBV30; D ambiguous. V lost 2 bases and J 7 bases, leaving 6 bases between the germline ends. This CDR3 is 11 amino acids long. In germline, CDR1 is GTSNPN, CDR2 SVGIG (reference sequence). The CDR3 is CAWSFENTIYF. The CDR3 bases are TGTGCCTGGAGTTTTGAGAACACCATATATTTT.

J is TRBJ2-5 and V is TRBV11-1, with 8 bases that match TRBD1. The CDR3 is 13 residues long. In germline, CDR1 is SGHAT, CDR2 FQDESV (reference sequence). The ends lost 4 bases at V and 5 bases at J; junction bases unmatched: 3. The CDR3 loop reads CASSWGQVETQYF. CDR3 DNA sequence: TGTGCCAGCAGCTGGGGACAGGTGGAGACCCAGTACTTC.

The chain has TRBV5-4 and TRBJ2-7, with D uncertain. Between the trimmed V and J ends, which lost 0 bases and 2 bases, there was a span of 15 bases. CDR3 length: 16 amino acids. Germline V gene sequence: CDR1 SGHNT, CDR2 YYREEE (reference sequence). The CDR3 spells CASSLAFARRTYEQYF. The DNA of the CDR3 is TGTGCCAGCAGCTTGGCCTTTGCCAGGCGAACCTACGAGCAGTACTTC.

This chain joins TRBV29-1 and TRBJ1-4; D may be TRBD1 (5 bases). The CDR3 loop spans 13 amino acids. Trimming took 6 bases from V and 0 from J, leaving 8 bases between them. CDR1 and CDR2 (germline): SQVTM, ANQGSEA. CDR3 bases: TGCAGCGTCGAGACAGCAACTAATGAAAAACTGTTTTTT. It encodes CSVETATNEKLFF.

This sequence joins TRBV6-2 or TRBV6-3 and TRBJ1-1; no clear D. CDR1 is MNHEY, CDR2 SVGEGT, per germline. This CDR3 region has 13 residues. V lost 2 bases and J lost 6, with 10 bases in between. The CDR3 nucleotides read TGTGCCAGCAGTTACCGACGGGATTCTGAAGCTTTCTTT. Residues: CASSYRRDSEAFF.

The genes are TRBV27 and TRBJ1-4; D not certain. The V and J ends lost 5 bases and 3 bases respectively, with 13 bases between them. This CDR3 is built from 15 residues. Looked up from germline, CDR1 is MNHEY and CDR2 is SMNVEV (reference sequence). CDR3 DNA sequence: TGTGCCAGCAGTCCTCGTCAGGTGCCTAATGAAAAACTGTTTTTT. Encoded protein: CASSPRQVPNEKLFF.

The rearrangement links TRBV5-1 to TRBJ2-1; 8 nucleotides agree with TRBD1. This CDR3 has 15 amino acids. J was trimmed by 7 bases and V by 3 bases; bases with no gene match: 9. In germline, CDR1 is SGHRS, CDR2 YFSETQ. The CDR3 DNA sequence: TGCGCCAGCAGCTCAATGACAGGGGCAGGGAATGAGCAGTTCTTC. This gives the protein CASSSMTGAGNEQFF.

This chain joins TRBV3-1 (or the pseudogene TRBV3-2) and TRBJ1-4; TRBD1 aligns across 7 bases. With V trimmed by 0 bases and J by 8 bases, 3 bases remained unmatched. The CDR3 is 14 amino acids. CDR1 is LGHDT and CDR2 is YNNKEL in the germline V gene (reference sequence). CDR3 sequence reads: CASSQDATGEKLFF. The CDR3 nucleotides read TGTGCCAGCAGCCAAGACGCGACAGGGGAAAAACTGTTTTTT.

V is TRBV29-1 and J is TRBJ1-1, with 7 bases identical to TRBD1. Germline CDR1 and CDR2: SQVTM and ANQGSEA. The CDR3 sequence is 16 residues long. The J segment lost 5 bases and the V segment lost 4 bases, leaving 16 bases of the junction unmatched. CDR3 amino acids: CSVVQGDNLMWTEAFF. CDR3 bases: TGCAGCGTTGTTCAGGGGGATAACCTGATGTGGACTGAAGCTTTCTTT. The whole variable domain, filled in from reference TRBV29-1 and TRBJ1-1, reads SAVISQKPSRDICQRGTSLTIQCQVDSQVTMMFWYRQQPGQSLTLIATANQGSEATYESGFVIDKFPISRPNLTFSTLTVSNMSPEDSSIYLCSVVQGDNLMWTEAFFGQGTRLTVV.

The CDR3 protein is CASASRTSNSPLHF. CDR3 in DNA: TGTGCCAGCGCCTCAAGAACAAGTAATTCACCCCTCCACTTT. The chain is built from TRBV7-9 and TRBJ1-6; D remains unclear. Trimming removed 8 bases at V and 6 bases at J, with 14 bases between. Germline CDR1 reads SEHNR; CDR2 reads FQNEAQ (reference sequence). This CDR3 comprises 14 residues.

This CDR3 is CASSSGSYNEQFF. CDR3 nucleotide sequence: TGTGCCAGCTCATCAGGATCCTACAATGAGCAGTTCTTC. The chain couples TRBV18 to TRBJ2-1; D uncertain. V was cut by 5 bases and J by 1 base, with 6 bases left in between. Germline V gene lookup returns CDR1 KGHSH and CDR2 LQKENI. The CDR3 length is 13 residues.

V usage is TRBV6-2 or TRBV6-3 and J usage is TRBJ1-5; perhaps TRBD1 as D (5 bases). CDR3 length: 13 residues. V was cut by 2 bases and J by 5 bases, with 7 bases left in between. The germline CDR1 and CDR2 sequences are MNHEY and SVGEGT. CDR3 region: CASSYDRYQPQHF. The CDR3, as DNA: TGTGCCAGCAGTTACGACAGATATCAGCCCCAGCATTTT.

This chain uses TRBV4-2 with TRBJ2-7, with TRBD2 matching 9 bases. Germline V gene data show CDR1 as LGHNA and CDR2 as YNFKEQ. V lost 3 bases, J lost 1 base, and 7 bases stayed unmatched. The CDR3 runs 16 residues. The CDR3 spells CASSQATSGHSYEQYF. As DNA, the CDR3 is TGTGCCAGCAGCCAGGCTACTAGCGGGCATTCCTACGAGCAGTACTTC.

The chain employs TRBV5-1 and TRBJ2-3; tentative D call: TRBD2 (5 bases). V was clipped by 7 bases and J by 0 bases, with 15 bases between them. Germline assignment: CDR1 SGHRS and CDR2 YFSETQ. The CDR3 runs 15 residues. The CDR3, as DNA: TGCGCCAGCCTAAAGGGAGAGACTAGCACAGATACGCAGTATTTT. Translation: CASLKGETSTDTQYF.

This chain uses TRBV19 with TRBJ2-3, with D unresolved. This CDR3 is built from 14 residues. V was cut by 5 bases and J by 4 bases, with 13 bases left in between. Germline CDR1 and CDR2: LNHDA and SQIVND (reference sequence). The CDR3 loop reads CASSDAGGPDTQYF. The CDR3, as DNA: TGTGCCAGTAGTGATGCAGGTGGCCCAGATACGCAGTATTTT.

This chain links TRBV7-3 with TRBJ1-1; no firm D call. V lost 1 base and J lost 5, with 8 bases in between. Germline V gives CDR1 SGHTA, CDR2 FQGTGA. The CDR3 is 13 residues long. The CDR3 is CASSLSGETEAFF. The DNA of the CDR3 is TGTGCCAGCAGCTTAAGCGGGGAAACTGAAGCTTTCTTT.

V is TRBV6-5 and J is TRBJ1-6, with D uncertain. This CDR3 is 14 amino acids long. Per the germline V gene, CDR1 is MNHEY and CDR2 is SVGAGI. The V and J ends lost 2 bases and 8 bases respectively, with 10 bases between them. The CDR3: CASSYGQDYSPLHF. DNA of the CDR3: TGTGCCAGCAGTTACGGTCAGGACTATTCACCCCTCCACTTT.

The rearrangement uses TRBV7-6 and TRBJ2-7, with no clear D. The CDR3 spans 13 residues. Trimming stripped 5 bases from V and 4 bases from J, with 12 bases between. Germline V gives CDR1 SGHVS, CDR2 FNYEAQ. The CDR3 sequence: CASSPMLEYEQYF. CDR3 nucleotides: TGTGCCAGCAGCCCGATGCTAGAGTACGAGCAGTACTTC.

The chain couples TRBV15 to TRBJ2-1; D might be TRBD1 (6 bases). Per germline, CDR1 LNHNV and CDR2 YYDKDF (reference sequence). This CDR3 is built from 17 residues. Trimming stripped 5 bases from V and 0 bases from J, with 17 bases between. The CDR3 bases are TGTGCCACCAGCCCGAATGAGGGGGTGAGCTCCTACAATGAGCAGTTCTTC. Encoded protein: CATSPNEGVSSYNEQFF.